Given below is one TCR beta chain in context. Its target is unknown. These data belong to a study of CD8+ T cells in alopecia areata. Study in general: Tofacitinib lasted 6 to 18 months, then 6 months off drug.

CDR1 is SQVTM, CDR2 ANQGSEA, per germline. This CDR3 is built from 12 residues. Trimming removed 1 base at V and 3 bases at J, with 7 bases between. Sampling of alopecia areata patients yielded lesional scalp punch biopsies as well as peripheral blood. TCR sequencing used cDNA made by reverse transcription of extracted RNA. TCRdb's copy holds only in-frame clones and misses some; the assay was immunoSEQ multiplex PCR. The sample yields over 95,000 clones, around 45% seen once. Findings of the study overall: Resident alphabeta T-cell populations of normal skin are likewise subject to sequencing in scalp samples.

The source material was CD4+ T cells sorted from blood. The chain has TRBV29-1 and TRBJ2-7; TRBD1 is a possible D gene (5 bases). This TCR derives from a human donor with alopecia areata. CDR3 coding DNA: TGCAGCGTTGAAGCCACAGGCTACGAGCAGTACTTC. Translation gives CSVEATGYEQYF.